The clone carrying this T cell receptor beta chain has just a few counts. The antigen is not known. These data originate in a study of cytomegalovirus exposure and HLA in healthy donors. V was clipped by 0 bases and J by 3 bases, with 6 bases between them. The CDR3 consists of 14 residues. The germline gives CDR1 LGHNA, CDR2 YSLEER. Whole-study results and caveats: A later analysis reportedly found fewer N-insertions in an Asian-associated ancestry cluster than the roughly 670-donor mean.

PCR primers comprised 60 Vbeta and 13 Jbeta primers. Clones were sequenced by immunoSEQ multiplex PCR, and TCRdb holds only the in-frame ones, with some missing. Of roughly 100,000 clones detected, over 70% appear once; the ten largest clones hold 5.6%. The sequencing sample was made of PBMCs. The chain has TRBV4-3 and TRBJ1-5; the D is unclear. This sequence was found in a male donor in good health and CMV-seronegative. The CDR3 here is CASSQDSLNQPQHF. The CDR3 nucleotides read TGCGCCAGCAGCCAAGATTCCCTCAATCAGCCCCAGCATTTT.